A single sample gave rise to the 17 T cell receptor beta chains below, sequenced in a study of cytomegalovirus exposure and HLA in healthy donors. 60 Vbeta and 13 Jbeta primers were used in PCR. Produced via immunoSEQ multiplex PCR; TCRdb's table is partial and in-frame only. In the table there are about 200,000 clones, 65% to 90% of which are singletons. The sample consisted of PBMCs. The receptors here all came from a girl between 5 and 17 years old in good health and CMV-seronegative.

This chain joins TRBV28 and TRBJ1-1; possibly TRBD1 for D (5 bases). There are 17 residues in the CDR3. Trimming took 8 bases from V and 2 from J, leaving 24 bases between them. CDR1 is MDHEN and CDR2 is SYDVKM in the germline V gene. CDR3 sequence (DNA): TGTGCCAGCTTTTCATTTACAGGATGGTGGAAAAACACTGAAGCTTTCTTT. It specifies CASFSFTGWWKNTEAFF.

The CDR3, as DNA: TGTGCCAGCAGCCGTCGGGGGGGCATCTATGGCTACACCTTC. It translates to CASSRRGGIYGYTF. The chain joins TRBV5-6 to TRBJ1-2; D perhaps matches TRBD1 (6 bases). The CDR3 is 14 amino acids. The germline V gene encodes CDR1 SGHDT and CDR2 YYEEEE. Trimming shortened V by 4 bases and J by 4 bases, and 14 bases separated the two germline ends.

This chain connects TRBV7-3 to TRBJ2-1; 10 nucleotides align to TRBD2. The CDR3 is made up of 16 amino acids. Germline assignment: CDR1 SGHTA and CDR2 FQGTGA. The ends lost 1 base at V and 4 bases at J; junction bases unmatched: 4. The CDR3, as DNA: TGTGCCAGCAGCTTAATAGCGGGGGGACCATACAATGAGCAGTTCTTC. Protein: CASSLIAGGPYNEQFF.

The CDR3 loop is CASIGATSEAFF. The CDR3 DNA reads TGTGCCAGTATTGGGGCGACATCGGAAGCTTTCTTT. This rearrangement joins TRBV19 to TRBJ1-1; D may be TRBD1 (5 bases). V was trimmed by 7 bases and J by 8 bases, leaving 14 bases between them. Germline CDR1 LNHDA, CDR2 SQIVND (reference sequence). This CDR3 region has 12 residues.

The CDR3 DNA reads as TGTGCCACCAGCAGAGAGGTTGGGGGGTATGGCTACACCTTC. Translated: CATSREVGGYGYTF. The gene calls are TRBV15 and TRBJ1-2, with D perhaps TRBD1 (5 bases). This CDR3 spans 14 amino acids. Trimming removed 0 bases from V and 5 bases from J, with 10 bases in between. Germline loops: CDR1 LNHNV, CDR2 YYDKDF (reference sequence).

The gene calls are TRBV7-9 and TRBJ1-1; D might be TRBD1 (5 bases). V was pared by 1 base and J by 0 bases, with 18 bases between. Germline loops: CDR1 SEHNR, CDR2 FQNEAQ (reference sequence). This CDR3 region has 18 residues. In nucleotides, the CDR3 is TGTGCCAGCAGCTTAGTGCCCCCTAAGACAGCCTTGAACACTGAAGCTTTCTTT. Residues: CASSLVPPKTALNTEAFF.

The chain joins TRBV2 to TRBJ2-1; no clear D gene. Germline V lookup: CDR1 SNHLY, CDR2 FYNNEI. V was shortened by 0 bases and J by 14 bases, with 23 bases between the two germline ends. The CDR3 sequence is 16 residues long. The DNA for the CDR3 is TGTGCCAGCAGTGAAGCGCTTGTCGAAGCTTACCCCTATAAGTTCTTC. Amino acids: CASSEALVEAYPYKFF.

This clone turned up a few times. The CDR3 DNA reads TGTGCCAGTAGTCCAGGACAGGGGAACACTGAAGCTTTCTTT. Encoded protein: CASSPGQGNTEAFF. The J gene is TRBJ1-1, the V gene TRBV19; 8 bases are shared with TRBD1. V lost 5 bases to trimming and J lost 1 base; unmatched junction nucleotides: 3. The CDR3 runs 14 residues. Germline V CDR1 and CDR2: LNHDA, SQIVND (reference sequence).

A remark on this clone: Compared with germline, one end of the junction differs, possibly owing to a read error. The sample carries other DNA sequences with the same CDR3. The J gene is TRBJ1-1, the V gene TRBV14; D is possibly TRBD1 (5 bases). CDR1 is SGHDN and CDR2 is FVKESK in the germline V gene. The CDR3 has 14 amino acids. The CDR3 DNA sequence: TGCGCCAGCAGCGTAGGGGTCCCCGGCACTGAAGCTTTCTTT. Residues: CASSVGVPGTEAFF.

This chain links TRBV13 with TRBJ2-7, with 14 bases matching TRBD2. With 4 bases clipped from V and 7 bases from J, the junction kept 6 bases outside the gene matches. CDR3 length equals 15 residues. Germline V gene data show CDR1 as PRHDT and CDR2 as FYEKMQ (reference sequence). The DNA of the CDR3 is TGTGCCAGCAGCTCGGGACTAGCGGGAGCTAAAGAGCAGTACTTC. Translation: CASSSGLAGAKEQYF. The full variable domain, with the rest looked up from reference TRBV13 and TRBJ2-7, is AAGVIQSPRHLIKEKRETATLKCYPIPRHDTVYWYQQGPGQDPQFLISFYEKMQSDKGSIPDRFSAQQFSDYHSELNMSSLELGDSALYFCASSSGLAGAKEQYFGPGTRLTVT.

This chain joins TRBV7-2 and TRBJ1-1; D is ambiguous. This CDR3 comprises 12 residues. Germline assignment: CDR1 SGHTA and CDR2 FQGNSA. The ends were cut back, 5 bases at V and 10 bases at J, with 14 bases in the middle. CDR3 nucleotides: TGTGCCAGCAGCCCTCCCTTCGGAGGAGCTTTCTTT. It translates to CASSPPFGGAFF.

The chain combines TRBV2 with TRBJ2-7; D remains unclear. The CDR3 is 16 amino acids. V was shortened by 4 bases and J by 2 bases, with 18 bases between the two germline ends. Germline V gene data show CDR1 as SNHLY and CDR2 as FYNNEI. The CDR3 region is CASSVLPLSTTYEQYF. The CDR3 coding sequence is TGTGCCAGCAGTGTTCTTCCCCTAAGTACCACCTACGAGCAGTACTTC.

For the CDR3, the DNA is TGTGCCAGCACGAGCAGGTTGGACAATGAGCAGTTCTTC. It translates to CASTSRLDNEQFF. The chain carries TRBV25-1 and TRBJ2-1, with D hard to call. Germline CDR1 is MGHDK and CDR2 is SYGVNS. Deletions cut 7 bases from V and 5 bases from J, with 12 bases between. There are 13 residues in the CDR3. The full variable domain, with the rest looked up from reference TRBV25-1 and TRBJ2-1, is EADIYQTPRYLVIGTGKKITLECSQTMGHDKMYWYQQDPGMELHLIHYSYGVNSTEKGDLSSESTVSRIRTEHFPLTLESARPSHTSQYLCASTSRLDNEQFFGPGTRLTVL.

The gene calls are TRBV5-1 and TRBJ1-2; 10 positions agree with TRBD1. V shed 4 bases, J shed 4 bases, and the junction held 13 bases outside the gene matches. Germline assignment: CDR1 SGHRS and CDR2 YFSETQ. This CDR3 contains 17 residues. The CDR3 DNA follows: TGCGCCAGCAGCATCGGGACAGGGGCCCCTCCGGTCTATGGCTACACCTTC. Encoded protein: CASSIGTGAPPVYGYTF.

This chain uses TRBV28 with TRBJ2-7; 9 nucleotides agree with TRBD1. Germline lookup yields CDR1 MDHEN and CDR2 SYDVKM. The length of the CDR3 is 16 residues. After removal of 6 bases from V and 3 bases from J, the junction contained 12 bases not matched to a gene. The CDR3 protein is CASSPGGSGQGYEQYF. The CDR3 bases are TGTGCCAGCAGCCCCGGGGGGTCGGGACAGGGCTACGAGCAGTACTTC. Combining the CDR3 with reference TRBV28 and TRBJ2-7 gives the whole variable domain DVKVTQSSRYLVKRTGEKVFLECVQDMDHENMFWYRQDPGLGLRLIYFSYDVKMKEKGDIPEGYSVSREKKERFSLILESASTNQTSMYLCASSPGGSGQGYEQYFGPGTRLTVT.

The CDR3 DNA sequence: TGTGCCAGCAGTGCACAGGGAGGGCCTGAAGCTTTCTTT. Translation gives CASSAQGGPEAFF. V usage is TRBV6-1 and J usage is TRBJ1-1; tentative D call: TRBD1 (6 bases). The V gene's germline CDR1 is MNHNS and CDR2 SASEGT. V gave up 4 bases and J gave up 6 bases, with 12 bases separating them. This CDR3 spans 13 amino acids.

V gene TRBV6-1 combines with J gene TRBJ2-7, with D possibly matching TRBD1 (6 bases). The germline V gene has CDR1 MNHNS and CDR2 SASEGT. The CDR3 extends over 14 amino acids. V dropped 1 base and J dropped 4 bases, with 11 bases sitting between them. Here the CDR3 DNA reads TGTGCCAGCAGTGAAGGGACAGAGCCATACGAGCAGTACTTC. Protein product: CASSEGTEPYEQYF.